This T cell receptor (beta chain) was sequenced in a study of T cell repertoires in cytomegalovirus infection. Study-wide results and caveats: Public TCR beta family frequency separated CMV-and-HLA carriers, including in an independent cohort.

This CDR3 is 16 amino acids long. Germline values: CDR1 SGHDN, CDR2 FVKESK. The ends lost 4 bases at V and 7 bases at J; junction bases unmatched: 7. TCRdb reanalysed the reads using MiXCR and keeps one entry per CDR3 protein. The sample includes around 440,000 distinct CDR3 sequences, about 11% seen only once; the top ten take 10% to 13%. This clonotype appeared many times. The target antigen is unknown. This TCR came from a human donor in good health (CMV status not recorded). Some clones in this sample may be carry-over from other donors' samples. Sequencing input: PBMCs. The V gene is TRBV14, the J gene TRBJ2-2; 12 bases match TRBD1. For the CDR3, the DNA is TGTGCCAGCAGCCCCCGAGGGGACAGGGGGCTCGGGGAGCTGTTTTTT. It codes for CASSPRGDRGLGELFF.